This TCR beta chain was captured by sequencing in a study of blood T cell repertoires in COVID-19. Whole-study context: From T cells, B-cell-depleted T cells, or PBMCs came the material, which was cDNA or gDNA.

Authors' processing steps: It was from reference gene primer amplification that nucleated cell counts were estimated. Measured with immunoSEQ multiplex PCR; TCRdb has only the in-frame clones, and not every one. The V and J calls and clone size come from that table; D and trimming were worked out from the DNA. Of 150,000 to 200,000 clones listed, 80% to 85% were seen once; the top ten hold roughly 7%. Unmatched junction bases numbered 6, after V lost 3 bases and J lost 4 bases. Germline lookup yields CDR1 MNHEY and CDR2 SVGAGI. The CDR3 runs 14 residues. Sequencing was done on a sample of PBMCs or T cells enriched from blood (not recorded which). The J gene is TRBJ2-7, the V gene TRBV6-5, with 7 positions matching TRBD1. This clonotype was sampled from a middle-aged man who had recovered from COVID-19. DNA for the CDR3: TGTGCCAGCAGTTATTCAGACAGGGAATACGAGCAGTACTTC. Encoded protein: CASSYSDREYEQYF.